The rows below give T cell receptor beta chains drawn from one sample of a study of beta chain features in type 1 diabetes. Only in-frame clones appear in the TCRdb table, and some are missing; sequencing was by immunoSEQ multiplex PCR. The data show 250,000 to 300,000 clones, around 7.3% seen once. The sequencing sample was made of central memory CD4+ T cells from blood. All receptors come from a woman in her late teens or twenties in good health. CDR3s include the opening cysteine and the closing phenylalanine or tryptophan. Each record gives: D gene, clone size, J gene, V gene, CDR3 protein, CDR3 DNA. The D gene is left open where the match is weak. Not all rows give a size; the values are once, few, many and, for expanded clones, a class.

NA | NA | TRBJ1-2 | TRBV29-1 | CSVAPTGDYGYTF | TGCAGCGTTGCTCCAACGGGGGACTATGGCTACACCTTC
NA | NA | TRBJ2-7 | TRBV30 | CAWSARYEQYF | TGTGCCTGGAGTGCCCGCTACGAGCAGTACTTC
NA | few | TRBJ2-5 | TRBV7-2 | CASSPRTFQETQYF | TGTGCCAGCAGCCCCAGGACTTTCCAAGAGACCCAGTACTTC
NA | few | TRBJ1-1 | TRBV6-5 | CASSYDRFEAFF | TGTGCCAGCAGTTATGACAGGTTTGAAGCTTTCTTT
TRBD2 | NA | TRBJ2-3 | TRBV5-4 | CASSHGTSPDTQYF | TGTGCCAGCAGCCACGGGACTAGTCCGGATACGCAGTATTTT
TRBD1 | few | TRBJ2-1 | TRBV7-3 | CASSLDRGSYNEQFF | TGTGCCAGCAGCCTCGACAGGGGATCCTACAATGAGCAGTTCTTC
TRBD1 | few | TRBJ1-6 | TRBV9 | CASSPGQGPDSPLHF | TGTGCCAGCAGCCCTGGACAGGGTCCCGATTCACCCCTCCACTTT
TRBD1 | few | TRBJ2-1 | TRBV9 | CASSVHTSGTDYYNEQFF | TGTGCCAGCAGCGTCCACACCTCCGGGACAGATTATTACAATGAGCAGTTCTTC
TRBD2 | many | TRBJ2-2 | TRBV29-1 | CSVVSGSNTGELFF | TGCAGCGTGGTTAGCGGGAGTAACACCGGGGAGCTGTTTTTT
NA | few | TRBJ1-6 | TRBV2 | CASSEEVGNSPLHF | TGTGCCAGCAGTGAAGAGGTGGGCAATTCACCCCTCCACTTT
NA | NA | TRBJ1-6 | TRBV7-2 | CASSLQGSYNSPLHF | TGTGCCAGCAGCTTACAGGGTTCCTATAATTCACCCCTCCACTTT
NA | few | TRBJ2-4 | TRBV13 | CASSPRARTAVAKNIQYF | TGTGCCAGCAGCCCACGGGCGAGGACGGCGGTAGCCAAAAACATTCAGTACTTC
NA | few | TRBJ2-3 | TRBV9 | CASSVETGSTDTQYF | TGTGCCAGCAGCGTAGAGACAGGTAGCACAGATACGCAGTATTTT
NA | many | TRBJ1-2 | TRBV4-3 | CASSQANYGYTF | TGCGCCAGCAGCCAGGCCAATTATGGCTACACCTTC
NA | few | TRBJ1-3 | TRBV5-1 | CASSLPRSFGNTIYF | TGCGCCAGCAGCTTGCCCCGATCGTTCGGAAACACCATATATTTT
TRBD1 | many | TRBJ2-5 | TRBV11-3 | CASSYQAGGTQETQYF | TGTGCCAGCAGCTACCAGGCAGGGGGAACTCAAGAGACCCAGTACTTC
TRBD1 | few | TRBJ1-1 | TRBV5-4 | CASSLFSRGLNTEAFF | TGTGCCAGCAGCTTGTTTTCTAGGGGGCTGAACACTGAAGCTTTCTTT
NA | few | TRBJ1-1 | TRBV9 | CASSPRQKNTEAFF | TGTGCCAGCAGCCCTCGACAGAAAAACACTGAAGCTTTCTTT
TRBD1 | few | TRBJ1-2 | TRBV7-9 | CASSLAVKGAAGYTF | TGTGCCAGCAGCTTAGCGGTGAAGGGGGCAGCTGGCTACACCTTC
NA | many | TRBJ2-1 | TRBV4-3 | CASSQAAGTSYNEQFF | TGCGCCAGCAGCCAAGCGGCGGGTACCTCCTACAATGAGCAGTTCTTC
TRBD1 | NA | TRBJ1-1 | TRBV4-3 | CASSQANRDRGTEAFF | TGCGCCAGCAGCCAAGCTAACCGGGACAGGGGGACCGAAGCTTTCTTT
NA | few | TRBJ1-2 | TRBV30 | CAWSVTAYYGYTF | TGTGCCTGGAGTGTTACAGCATACTATGGCTACACCTTC
NA | once | TRBJ2-5 | TRBV4-2 | CASSQDLSGETQYF | TGTGCCAGCAGCCAAGACCTTAGTGGGGAGACCCAGTACTTC
NA | NA | TRBJ1-5 | TRBV5-1 | CASSLGPNQPQHF | TGCGCCAGCAGCTTGGGGCCGAATCAGCCCCAGCATTTT
TRBD2 | many | TRBJ2-1 | TRBV4-3 | CASSPPGTSGYNEQFF | TGCGCCAGCAGCCCCCCGGGGACTAGCGGGTACAATGAGCAGTTCTTC
TRBD2 | many | TRBJ2-1 | TRBV5-1 | CASSLTSGAYNEQFF | TGCGCCAGCAGCTTGACTAGCGGGGCCTACAATGAGCAGTTCTTC
NA | NA | TRBJ2-2 | TRBV27 | CASSLKGQGAAGELFF | TGTGCCAGCAGTTTAAAGGGGCAAGGGGCAGCCGGGGAGCTGTTTTTT
TRBD1 | few | TRBJ2-1 | TRBV4-3 | CASSRQGSPLWGEQFF | TGCGCCAGCAGCCGACAGGGATCCCCCTTATGGGGTGAGCAGTTCTTC
NA | few | TRBJ1-4 | TRBV2 | CASIGGRATNEKLFF | TGTGCCAGCATCGGAGGAAGGGCAACTAATGAAAAACTGTTTTTT
NA | few | TRBJ1-4 | TRBV30 | CAWSVGRKLFF | TGTGCCTGGAGTGTGGGGCGAAAACTGTTTTTT
NA | few | TRBJ1-4 | TRBV4-2 | CASSQGQGWGFGEKLFF | TGTGCCAGCAGCCAAGGTCAAGGATGGGGGTTCGGTGAAAAACTGTTTTTT
TRBD1 | few | TRBJ1-2 | TRBV11-2 | CASSPRTGDGYTF | TGTGCCAGCAGCCCCCGGACAGGAGATGGCTACACCTTC
NA | few | TRBJ2-7 | TRBV11-2 | CASSPRETGGCYF | TGTGCCAGCAGCCCACGGGAGACAGGAGGGTGTTACTTC
TRBD1 | few | TRBJ1-5 | TRBV18 | CASSQTGGVSNQPQHF | TGTGCCAGCTCACAAACAGGGGGCGTAAGCAATCAGCCCCAGCATTTT
TRBD2 | many | TRBJ2-1 | TRBV6-6 | CASTNPGLAGGNEQFF | TGTGCCAGCACCAACCCGGGACTAGCGGGAGGAAATGAGCAGTTCTTC
NA | few | TRBJ2-7 | TRBV27 | CALIRPRPLWEQYF | TGTGCCCTCATAAGGCCGCGCCCGTTGTGGGAGCAGTACTTC
NA | NA | TRBJ1-2 | TRBV2 | CASTWGDGYTF | TGTGCCAGCACATGGGGTGATGGCTACACCTTC
TRBD2 | few | TRBJ2-1 | TRBV19 | CASSITSGSSYNEQFF | TGTGCCAGTAGTATAACTAGCGGGAGCTCCTACAATGAGCAGTTCTTC
TRBD1 | few | TRBJ1-2 | TRBV7-2 | CASSLDRVGGYTF | TGTGCCAGCAGCTTGGACAGGGTGGGCGGCTACACCTTC
NA | many | TRBJ2-3 | TRBV7-9 | CASSPENRNREDTQYF | TGTGCCAGCAGCCCTGAAAATCGAAATCGAGAAGATACGCAGTATTTT
TRBD1 | many | TRBJ2-1 | TRBV5-1 | CASRGGTGAYNEQFF | TGCGCCAGCAGAGGAGGGACAGGGGCCTACAATGAGCAGTTCTTC
NA | NA | TRBJ1-2 | TRBV14 | CASSQSTGRAGGYTF | TGTGCCAGCAGCCAATCAACTGGACGGGCCGGAGGCTACACCTTC
TRBD1 | few | TRBJ1-2 | TRBV27 | CASSSAGTGMAGYTF | TGTGCCAGCAGCTCAGCCGGGACAGGGATGGCTGGCTACACCTTC
TRBD1 | NA | TRBJ2-1 | TRBV4-1 | CASSQGDRDNEQFF | TGCGCCAGCAGCCAAGGGGACAGGGACAATGAGCAGTTCTTC
NA | few | TRBJ1-5 | TRBV7-2 | CASSLDSYSNQPQHF | TGTGCCAGCAGCCTTGACAGTTATAGCAATCAGCCCCAGCATTTT
NA | NA | TRBJ2-3 | TRBV6-1 | CASRVLTDTQYF | TGTGCCAGCAGGGTTCTCACAGATACGCAGTATTTT
TRBD1 | NA | TRBJ2-1 | TRBV7-2 | CASSVQGASTYNEQFF | TGTGCCAGCAGCGTACAGGGGGCCTCCACATACAATGAGCAGTTCTTC
NA | few | TRBJ1-2 | TRBV19 | CASSTSPSRGYTF | TGTGCCAGTAGTACATCGCCTTCGCGAGGCTACACCTTC
TRBD2 | NA | TRBJ2-3 | TRBV30 | CAWTSGKGGTDTQYF | TGTGCCTGGACTAGCGGGAAGGGCGGCACAGATACGCAGTATTTT
TRBD1 | NA | TRBJ2-5 | TRBV7-2 | CASSLGDRDVETQYF | TGTGCCAGCAGCTTAGGGGACAGGGATGTGGAGACCCAGTACTTC
NA | NA | TRBJ2-4 | TRBV27 | CASSRHLGNIQYF | TGTGCCAGCAGTCGGCACCTGGGAAACATTCAGTACTTC
NA | few | TRBJ1-1 | TRBV7-3 | CASSLTAGGTEAFF | TGTGCCAGCAGCTTAACGGCGGGGGGCACTGAAGCTTTCTTT
TRBD2 | NA | TRBJ2-4 | TRBV5-4 | CASSSGLAKGIQYF | TGTGCCAGCAGCTCGGGACTAGCGAAGGGCATTCAGTACTTC
NA | few | TRBJ1-2 | TRBV10-3 | CAIGMDSNYGYTF | TGTGCCATCGGCATGGATTCTAACTATGGCTACACCTTC
NA | NA | TRBJ2-5 | TRBV7-2 | CASSLVQGETQYF | TGTGCCAGCAGCTTAGTTCAGGGAGAGACCCAGTACTTC
NA | few | TRBJ2-2 | TRBV6-1 | CASCRLVNTGELFF | TGTGCCAGCTGTAGACTAGTGAACACCGGGGAGCTGTTTTTT
NA | NA | TRBJ2-1 | TRBV6-6 | CASSSRDEQFF | TGTGCCAGCAGTAGTCGTGATGAGCAGTTCTTC
TRBD2 | NA | TRBJ2-2 | TRBV9 | CASRPTSGSAGGELFF | TGTGCCAGCAGACCAACTAGCGGGAGTGCCGGCGGGGAGCTGTTTTTT